The clone carrying this T cell receptor (beta chain) was seen a single time. Its specificity is not known. Germline V CDR1 and CDR2: PRHDT, FYEKMQ (reference sequence). V shed 3 bases and J shed 0 bases, with 5 bases lying between them. The CDR3 contains 13 residues. The sample belongs to a study of shared clonotypes between healthy human individuals. The overall study: Plates per donor: three CD4 naive, three CD4 memory, two CD8 naive, one CD8 memory. Points from the study as a whole: Among a few donors, about 5% of naive CD4 clonotypes were found in common.

There were no recent acute infections or vaccinations among the donors, who were healthy HIV-negative adults. The table came from immunoSEQ multiplex PCR; TCRdb's copy has only in-frame clones and leaves some out. The sample holds around 700,000 clones, about 78% seen once. V is TRBV13 and J is TRBJ1-1, with unresolved D. This sequence originates from a woman aged 30 to 39 in good health. Sequencing input: memory CD4+ T cells sorted from blood. Subset reported: CD45RA-negative fraction. CDR3 amino acids: CASSFPLNTEAFF. Here the CDR3 DNA reads TGTGCCAGCAGCTTCCCGCTGAACACTGAAGCTTTCTTT. Using reference TRBV13 and TRBJ1-1 for the parts outside the CDR3, the full variable domain is AAGVIQSPRHLIKEKRETATLKCYPIPRHDTVYWYQQGPGQDPQFLISFYEKMQSDKGSIPDRFSAQQFSDYHSELNMSSLELGDSALYFCASSFPLNTEAFFGQGTRLTVV.